The 5 T cell receptor beta chains in this list originate from one sample, sequenced in a study of cytomegalovirus exposure and HLA in healthy donors. The PCR made use of 60 Vbeta and 13 Jbeta primers. The method was immunoSEQ multiplex PCR; TCRdb's version includes in-frame clones alone and lacks a portion of them. The data hold more than 95,000 clones, with 13% to 15% observed a single time. Sequencing was done on a sample of PBMCs. All receptors derive from a female donor in good health and CMV-seronegative.

V usage is TRBV29-1 and J usage is TRBJ1-1, with 10 positions matching TRBD1. V was clipped by 6 bases and J by 5 bases; unmatched bases: 6. CDR1 and CDR2 from the germline V gene are SQVTM and ANQGSEA. There are 13 residues in the CDR3. The CDR3 sequence: CSVQDRGRTEAFF. In nucleotides, the CDR3 is TGCAGCGTGCAAGACAGGGGGCGAACTGAAGCTTTCTTT.

This clone was found a few times. This chain connects TRBV4-1 to TRBJ1-6; a weak D match, TRBD1 (5 bases). This CDR3 is 16 amino acids long. The V end was cut by 2 bases, the J end by 8 bases, with 16 bases between. From germline, CDR1 is MGHRA and CDR2 YSYEKL. CDR3 in DNA: TGCGCCAGCAGCCAACATATTACTCTAGGGGATTCACCCCTCCACTTT. It is translated as CASSQHITLGDSPLHF.

The V gene is TRBV6-1, the J gene TRBJ1-1; the match to TRBD1 covers 7 bases. The trim removed 0 bases at V and 5 bases at J, leaving 6 bases unmatched. This CDR3 is built from 15 residues. CDR1 is MNHNS and CDR2 is SASEGT in the germline V gene. The CDR3 DNA reads as TGTGCCAGCAGTGAAGCCGGGACAGTTAGAACTGAAGCTTTCTTT. Encoded protein: CASSEAGTVRTEAFF.

This clone has just a few counts. The chain carries TRBV2 and TRBJ1-5; weak D call: TRBD1 (5 bases). Germline values: CDR1 SNHLY, CDR2 FYNNEI. The length of the CDR3 is 13 residues. This chain's CDR3 is CAVGEGLNQPQHF. The CDR3 bases are TGTGCAGTAGGGGAAGGGCTAAATCAGCCCCAGCATTTT.

The CDR3 reads CASIGDRGGSYNSPLHF. The CDR3 coding sequence is TGTGCCAGCATCGGGGACAGGGGTGGCTCCTATAATTCACCCCTCCACTTT. The chain joins TRBV2 to TRBJ1-6; 10 bases are a match to TRBD1. Per germline, CDR1 SNHLY and CDR2 FYNNEI. Trimming at V came to 7 bases and at J to 0 bases, leaving 6 bases not matched to a gene. The CDR3 consists of 17 residues.